These T cell receptor beta chains were read from a single sample in a study of cytomegalovirus exposure and HLA in healthy donors. Clones were read by immunoSEQ multiplex PCR, and TCRdb kept only the in-frame ones, dropping some. The sample lists more than 60,000 clones, around 84% occurring once. The sample taken for sequencing was PBMCs. All receptors come from a man between 65 and 85 years old in good health and CMV-seropositive. The CDR3 runs from the conserved cysteine through the conserved F or W. A D gene is named only where the DNA matches it firmly. Clone size, where shown, is once, few, many, or a class for clones that have expanded.

TRBJ1-6 TRBV21-1 - - TGTGCCAGCAGCAAAATCGACAGGGGATACGATTCACCCCTCCACTTT CASSKIDRGYDSPLHF
TRBJ2-1 TRBV18 TRBD2 - TGTGCCAGCTCACCGGCTAGCGGGGCCTACAATGAGCAGTTCTTC CASSPASGAYNEQFF
TRBJ2-5 TRBV7-2 - - TGTGCCAGCCGCGGGGTCGAAGAGACCCAGTACTTC CASRGVEETQYF
TRBJ2-4 TRBV6-5 TRBD1 - TGTGCCAGCAGTTCTACAGGGGGCATTCAGTACTTC CASSSTGGIQYF
TRBJ1-1 TRBV18 TRBD1 - TGTGCCAGCTCGCTACAGGGGTTGGACACTGAAGCTTTCTTT CASSLQGLDTEAFF
TRBJ1-2 TRBV7-2 TRBD1 - TGTGCCAGCATGGACAGGGGAGTCTATGGCTACACCTTC CASMDRGVYGYTF
TRBJ1-4 TRBV9 TRBD1 - TGTGCCAGCAGCGATGCAGGGGGCCCGGGAGAAAAACTGTTTTTT CASSDAGGPGEKLFF
TRBJ1-1 TRBV7-8 TRBD1 - TGTGCCAGCAGCCAGACAGGGCTGATGAACACTGAAGCTTTCTTT CASSQTGLMNTEAFF
TRBJ1-1 TRBV2 - - TGTGCCAGCAGTGGCAGGGGGAACACTGAAGCTTTCTTT CASSGRGNTEAFF
TRBJ1-2 TRBV5-1 - - TGCGCCAGCAGCCCTGACAGGTTCCCTAGTAAGGGCTACACCTTC CASSPDRFPSKGYTF
TRBJ2-4 TRBV7-8 TRBD2 - TGTGCCAGCAGCTCCCTCGGGAGTAGCGGGGGGTCAAAGGACATTCAGTACTTC CASSSLGSSGGSKDIQYF
TRBJ2-3 TRBV18 TRBD2 - TGTGCCAGCTCCGGGGGGGCGGAGGATACGCAGTATTTT CASSGGAEDTQYF
TRBJ1-2 TRBV28 - - TGTGCCAGCACAGTCCGGGGGTATGGCTACACCTTC CASTVRGYGYTF
TRBJ2-7 TRBV28 TRBD2 - TGTGCCAGCATAAGCGGGAGAGGAGCGGGTGAGCAGTACTTC CASISGRGAGEQYF
TRBJ2-7 TRBV7-2 TRBD1 - TGTGCCAGCAGCTTCGCGACAGGGAGCTCCTACGAGCAGTACTTC CASSFATGSSYEQYF
TRBJ1-5 TRBV10-3 - - TGTGCCATCAGTGAGTCGCGGGGGGCGAGCAATCAGCCCCAGCATTTT CAISESRGASNQPQHF
TRBJ2-2 TRBV4-3 - - TGCGCCAGCAGCCAAGAGCTGGGAAACAGGGCTACCGGGGAGCTGTTTTTT CASSQELGNRATGELFF
TRBJ2-5 TRBV19 - - TGTGCCAGTAGTATGGGCTCCCAAGAGACCCAGTACTTC CASSMGSQETQYF
TRBJ2-1 TRBV9 TRBD2 - TGTGCCAGCAGCGCGTCGACTAGCGGGGCAGACAATGAGCAGTTCTTC CASSASTSGADNEQFF
TRBJ2-2 TRBV6-6 - - TGTGCCAGCAGTTGGGGGGTGAACACCGGGGAGCTGTTTTTT CASSWGVNTGELFF
TRBJ2-7 TRBV30 - - TGTGCCTGGAGAAGGGACATCACAAGGGAGCAGTACTTC CAWRRDITREQYF
TRBJ1-4 TRBV28 - - TGTGCCAGCAGTTTATACCGACAGAGGATGAATGAAAAACTGTTTTTT CASSLYRQRMNEKLFF
TRBJ1-1 TRBV7-8 - - TGTGCCAGCAGCATTGACAGGAACACTGAAGCTTTCTTT CASSIDRNTEAFF
TRBJ2-5 TRBV5-1 TRBD2 once TGCGCCAGCAGCTTGGCTAGCGGGATAGACGAGACCCAGTACTTC CASSLASGIDETQYF
TRBJ2-3 TRBV2 - - TGTGCCAGCAGAGACATGGGAGATACGCAGTATTTT CASRDMGDTQYF
TRBJ1-4 TRBV19 TRBD1 - TGTGCCAGTAGTACGGGACAGAATGAAAAACTGTTTTTT CASSTGQNEKLFF
TRBJ2-5 TRBV5-1 TRBD1 - TGCGCCAGCAGCTTGTCCGGGACAGCCCAAGAGACCCAGTACTTC CASSLSGTAQETQYF
TRBJ1-2 TRBV14 - - TGTGCCAGCAGCCAACAGGCTTACGGTGGCTACACCTTC CASSQQAYGGYTF
TRBJ1-1 TRBV18 - - TGTGCCAGCTCACCCTTCGACACGCAGGTGAACACTGAAGCTTTCTTT CASSPFDTQVNTEAFF